This is a list of T cell receptor beta chains from one sample in a study of shared clonotypes between healthy human individuals. This table comes from immunoSEQ multiplex PCR, and its TCRdb copy is limited to in-frame clones, with some not included. The sample includes 450,000 to 500,000 clones, around four fifths of them seen just once. Sequenced material: PBMCs. The receptors here all came from a woman aged 40-49 years in good health. Some clones in this sample may be carry-over from other donors' samples. Each CDR3 is given with its conserved first and last residue. The D gene is left open where the match is weak. Part of the rows lack a size; the others show once, few, many or a class for expanded clones.

>-|TRBJ2-7|TRBV6-1|TRBD2
CATLELAGSHEQYF
TGTGCCACCCTAGAGCTAGCGGGATCCCACGAGCAGTACTTC
>-|TRBJ1-1|TRBV6-5|-
CASSKNRNTEAFF
TGTGCCAGCAGTAAAAACAGAAACACTGAAGCTTTCTTT
>-|TRBJ2-7|TRBV7-8|TRBD2
CASSFSTSGSSYEQYF
TGTGCCAGCAGCTTTTCGACTAGCGGGAGCTCCTACGAGCAGTACTTC
>-|TRBJ2-2|TRBV6-6|TRBD1
CASSWTGGANTGELFF
TGTGCCAGCAGTTGGACAGGGGGCGCCAACACCGGGGAGCTGTTTTTT
>-|TRBJ2-1|TRBV9|TRBD2
CASSVAGTSGNRGEQFF
TGTGCCAGCAGCGTCGCCGGGACTAGCGGGAACCGTGGTGAGCAGTTCTTC
>-|TRBJ2-7|TRBV7-6|-
CASSASRGREQYF
TGTGCCAGCAGCGCCAGCAGGGGAAGGGAGCAGTACTTC
>-|TRBJ2-7|TRBV5-1|TRBD1
CASRQGAGTSYEQYF
TGCGCCAGCAGACAGGGGGCAGGGACCTCCTACGAGCAGTACTTC
>many|TRBJ2-3|TRBV15|TRBD2
CATSRDLWRENTDTQYF
TGTGCCACCAGCAGAGATCTATGGCGGGAGAACACAGATACGCAGTATTTT
>once|TRBJ2-5|TRBV15|-
CATSRDRTQETQYF
TGTGCCACCAGCAGAGACAGGACCCAAGAGACCCAGTACTTC
>many|TRBJ2-7|TRBV28|-
CASCGTGDYSYEQYF
TGTGCCAGCTGTGGTACAGGGGACTACTCCTACGAGCAGTACTTC
>-|TRBJ1-5|TRBV10-3|-
CASNRGQPQHF
TGTGCCAGCAACCGGGGTCAGCCCCAGCATTTT
>-|TRBJ2-1|TRBV18|-
CASSPQGFQSNEQFF
TGTGCCAGCTCACCCCAGGGTTTCCAATCCAATGAGCAGTTCTTC
>-|TRBJ1-4|TRBV28|-
CASSLLAPGNEKLFF
TGTGCCAGCAGTTTATTGGCTCCAGGGAATGAAAAACTGTTTTTT
>once|TRBJ1-2|TRBV7-2|-
CASSLVVKNYGYTF
TGTGCCAGCAGCTTGGTGGTCAAAAACTATGGCTACACCTTC
>-|TRBJ2-6|TRBV4-2|-
CASSQDRIRFSGANVLTF
TGTGCCAGCAGCCAAGATCGGATCAGATTCTCTGGGGCCAACGTCCTGACTTTC
>-|TRBJ2-7|TRBV4-1|TRBD1
CASSRGQGGTYEQYF
TGCGCCAGCAGCCGAGGACAGGGTGGGACCTACGAGCAGTACTTC
>-|TRBJ2-1|TRBV30|TRBD2
CAWSGGLGSYNEQFF
TGTGCCTGGAGCGGAGGACTAGGTTCCTACAATGAGCAGTTCTTC
>-|TRBJ2-1|TRBV9|TRBD1
CASSVGPGGGQGLYNEQFF
TGTGCCAGCAGCGTGGGGCCGGGCGGGGGACAGGGCCTTTACAATGAGCAGTTCTTC
>-|TRBJ1-2|TRBV27|-
CASSPIMQSFGYTF
TGTGCCAGCAGCCCAATTATGCAGTCCTTTGGCTACACCTTC
>-|TRBJ2-1|TRBV7-9|-
CASSLGGDGSEQFF
TGTGCCAGCAGCTTAGGCGGGGACGGCAGTGAGCAGTTCTTC
>-|TRBJ1-1|TRBV19|-
CASSKGPGPDTEAFF
TGTGCCAGTAGTAAAGGGCCCGGACCGGACACTGAAGCTTTCTTT
>-|TRBJ2-7|TRBV6-4|-
CASSGLRGSGYEQYF
TGTGCCAGCAGTGGATTGAGGGGTAGCGGCTACGAGCAGTACTTC
>once|TRBJ1-1|TRBV7-8|-
CASSLAASGWTEAFF
TGTGCCAGCAGCTTAGCCGCCTCAGGGTGGACTGAAGCTTTCTTT
>-|TRBJ1-2|TRBV11-2|-
CASSLAGRYGYTF
TGTGCCAGCAGCTTGGCAGGGCGCTATGGCTACACCTTC
>-|TRBJ2-1|TRBV7-6|TRBD2
CASSLGASGFGAYNEQFF
TGTGCCAGCAGTCTCGGGGCTAGCGGGTTCGGGGCCTACAATGAGCAGTTCTTC
>-|TRBJ1-1|TRBV28|-
CASSLVAVNTEAFF
TGTGCCAGCAGTTTGGTAGCAGTGAACACTGAAGCTTTCTTT
>-|TRBJ2-2|TRBV9|TRBD2
CASSVDPSGSSYAGELFF
TGTGCCAGCAGCGTAGACCCGAGCGGGAGTTCTTACGCCGGGGAGCTGTTTTTT
>-|TRBJ2-3|TRBV5-4|-
CASSTGLFTDTQYF
TGTGCCAGCAGCACCGGACTCTTCACAGATACGCAGTATTTT
>-|TRBJ2-7|TRBV2|TRBD2
CASTEGSGRPGEQYF
TGTGCCAGCACCGAGGGTAGCGGGAGACCGGGCGAGCAGTACTTT
>-|TRBJ2-1|TRBV5-1|-
CASIAGPVYNEQFF
TGCGCCAGCATTGCGGGTCCGGTCTACAATGAGCAGTTCTTC
>-|TRBJ1-5|TRBV10-1|TRBD1
CARPGTVINQPQHF
TGCGCCAGACCCGGGACAGTGATTAATCAGCCCCAGCATTTT
>few|TRBJ2-1|TRBV29-1|TRBD2
CSVVASGKGNEQFF
TGCAGCGTTGTAGCTAGCGGGAAGGGCAATGAGCAGTTCTTC
>-|TRBJ2-1|TRBV27|-
CASSFGVSSLDEQFF
TGTGCCAGCAGTTTTGGGGTTTCGAGTTTAGATGAGCAGTTCTTC
>-|TRBJ2-3|TRBV7-3|TRBD2
CASSLNSGMTDTQYF
TGTGCCAGCAGCTTAAATAGCGGGATGACGGATACGCAGTATTTT
>-|TRBJ2-7|TRBV6-6|-
CASSLSTNYEQYF
TGTGCCAGCAGTTTGTCAACCAACTACGAGCAGTACTTC
>-|TRBJ2-1|TRBV5-1|TRBD2
CASSTNPGTSGEQFF
TGCGCCAGCAGCACCAATCCCGGGACTAGCGGTGAGCAGTTCTTC
>-|TRBJ2-1|TRBV4-3|TRBD2
CASSQDPSGSYDEQFF
TGCGCCAGCAGCCAAGATCCGAGCGGGAGTTACGATGAGCAGTTCTTC
>-|TRBJ2-7|TRBV7-7|-
CASTRVDLQYF
TGTGCTAGCACTCGCGTGGACTTGCAGTACTTC
>-|TRBJ1-1|TRBV19|-
CASKPGTGISEAFF
TGTGCCAGTAAACCGGGGACGGGTATCTCTGAAGCTTTCTTT
>-|TRBJ1-5|TRBV6-1|-
CASSEVSNQPQHF
TGTGCCAGCAGTGAGGTGAGCAATCAGCCCCAGCATTTT
>once|TRBJ1-2|TRBV7-8|-
CASSLTTGAANYGYTF
TGTGCCAGCAGCCTCACGACAGGTGCGGCTAACTATGGCTACACCTTC